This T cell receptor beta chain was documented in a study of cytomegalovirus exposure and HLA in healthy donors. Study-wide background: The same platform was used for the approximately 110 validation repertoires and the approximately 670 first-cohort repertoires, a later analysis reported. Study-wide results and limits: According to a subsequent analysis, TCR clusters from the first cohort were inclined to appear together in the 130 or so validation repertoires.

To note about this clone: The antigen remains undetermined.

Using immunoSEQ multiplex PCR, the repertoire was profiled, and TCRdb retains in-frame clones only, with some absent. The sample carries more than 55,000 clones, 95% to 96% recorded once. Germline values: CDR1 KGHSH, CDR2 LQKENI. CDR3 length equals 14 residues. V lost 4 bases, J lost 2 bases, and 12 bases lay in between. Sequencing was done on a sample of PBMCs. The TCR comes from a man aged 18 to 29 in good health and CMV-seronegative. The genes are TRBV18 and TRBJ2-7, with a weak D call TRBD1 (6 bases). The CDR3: CASSLRDITYEQYF. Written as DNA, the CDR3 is TGTGCCAGCTCACTCCGGGACATAACCTACGAGCAGTACTTC.